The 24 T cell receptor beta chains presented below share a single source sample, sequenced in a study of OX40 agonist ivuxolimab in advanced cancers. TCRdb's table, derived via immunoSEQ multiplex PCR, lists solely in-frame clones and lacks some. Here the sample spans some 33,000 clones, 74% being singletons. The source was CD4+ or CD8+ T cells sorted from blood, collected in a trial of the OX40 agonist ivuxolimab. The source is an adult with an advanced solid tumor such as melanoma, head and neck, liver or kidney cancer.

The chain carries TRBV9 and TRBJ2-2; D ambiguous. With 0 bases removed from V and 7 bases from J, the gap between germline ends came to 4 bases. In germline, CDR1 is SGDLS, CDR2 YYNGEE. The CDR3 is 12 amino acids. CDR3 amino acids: CASSVEIGELFF. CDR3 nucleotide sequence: TGTGCCAGCAGCGTAGAGATCGGGGAGCTGTTTTTT.

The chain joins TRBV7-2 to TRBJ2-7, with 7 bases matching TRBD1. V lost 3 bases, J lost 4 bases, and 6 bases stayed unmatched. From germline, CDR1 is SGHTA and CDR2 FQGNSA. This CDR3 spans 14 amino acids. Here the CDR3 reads CASSFGFRGYEQYV. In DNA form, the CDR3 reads TGTGCCAGCAGCTTTGGGTTCAGGGGGTACGAGCAGTACGTC.

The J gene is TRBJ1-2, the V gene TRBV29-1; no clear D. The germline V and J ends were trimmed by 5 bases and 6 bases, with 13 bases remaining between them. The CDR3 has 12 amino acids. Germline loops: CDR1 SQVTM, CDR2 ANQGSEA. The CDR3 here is CSVPSTGHGYTF. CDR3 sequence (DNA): TGCAGCGTTCCAAGCACCGGGCATGGCTACACCTTC.

CDR3 in DNA: TGTGCCAGCAGCCCCGAGCCCCGGGACAGGGTATCAACTGAAGCTTTCTTT. Translating it yields CASSPEPRDRVSTEAFF. The rearrangement uses TRBV7-9 and TRBJ1-1; TRBD1 matches 9 bases. The CDR3 runs 17 residues. CDR1 is SEHNR and CDR2 is FQNEAQ in the germline V gene (reference sequence). V shed 5 bases and J 5 bases; nucleotides not matched to a gene: 15.

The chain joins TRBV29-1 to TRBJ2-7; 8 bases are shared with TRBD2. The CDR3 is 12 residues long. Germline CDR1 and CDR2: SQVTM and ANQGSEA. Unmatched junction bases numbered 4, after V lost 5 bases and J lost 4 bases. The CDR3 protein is CSVRTSSYEQYF. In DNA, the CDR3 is TGCAGCGTTAGGACTAGCTCTTACGAGCAGTACTTC.

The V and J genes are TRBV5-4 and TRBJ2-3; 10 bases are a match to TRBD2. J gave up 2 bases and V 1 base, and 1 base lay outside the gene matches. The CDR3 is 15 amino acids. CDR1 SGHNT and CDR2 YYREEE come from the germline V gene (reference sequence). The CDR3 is CASSLTSGDTDTQYF. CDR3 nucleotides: TGTGCCAGCAGCTTGACTAGCGGGGACACAGATACGCAGTATTTT.

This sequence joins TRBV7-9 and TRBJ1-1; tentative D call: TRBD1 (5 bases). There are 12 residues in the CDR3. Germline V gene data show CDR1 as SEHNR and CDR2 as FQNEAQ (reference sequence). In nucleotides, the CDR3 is TGTGCACTCAGAGGCAGGGAGGCTGAAGCTTTCTTT. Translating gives CALRGREAEAFF.

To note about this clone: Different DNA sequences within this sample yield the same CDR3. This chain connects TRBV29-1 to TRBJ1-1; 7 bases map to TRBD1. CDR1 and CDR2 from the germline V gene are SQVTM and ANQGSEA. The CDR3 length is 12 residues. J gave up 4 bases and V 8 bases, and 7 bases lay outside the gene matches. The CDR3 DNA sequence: TGCAGCACTCGACAGGGACCCACTGAAGCTTTCTTT. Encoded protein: CSTRQGPTEAFF.

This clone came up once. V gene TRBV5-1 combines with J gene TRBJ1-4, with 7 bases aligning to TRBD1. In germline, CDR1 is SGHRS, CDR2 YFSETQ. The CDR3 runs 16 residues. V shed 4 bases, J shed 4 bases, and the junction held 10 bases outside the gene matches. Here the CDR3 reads CASSRTGGSNNEKLFF. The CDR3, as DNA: TGCGCCAGCAGCCGGACAGGAGGGTCAAATAATGAAAAACTGTTTTTT.

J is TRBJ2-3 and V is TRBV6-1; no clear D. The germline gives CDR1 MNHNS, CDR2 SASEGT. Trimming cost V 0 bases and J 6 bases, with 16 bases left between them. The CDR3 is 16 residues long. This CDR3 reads CASSEAILLVFDTQYF. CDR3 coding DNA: TGTGCCAGCAGTGAAGCAATCCTTCTGGTTTTCGATACGCAGTATTTT.

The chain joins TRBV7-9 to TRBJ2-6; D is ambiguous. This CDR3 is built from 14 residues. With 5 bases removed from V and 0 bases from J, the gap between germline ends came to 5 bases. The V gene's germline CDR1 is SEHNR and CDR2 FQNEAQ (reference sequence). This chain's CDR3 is CASSPRSGANVLTF. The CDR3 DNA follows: TGTGCCAGCAGCCCCCGCTCTGGGGCCAACGTCCTGACTTTC.

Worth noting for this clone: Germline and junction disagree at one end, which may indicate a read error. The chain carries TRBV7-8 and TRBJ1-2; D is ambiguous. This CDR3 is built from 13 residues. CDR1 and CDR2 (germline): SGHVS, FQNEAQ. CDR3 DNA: TGTGCAAGCAGCCCCGTGAGGGACTATGGCTACACCTTC. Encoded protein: CASSPVRDYGYTF.

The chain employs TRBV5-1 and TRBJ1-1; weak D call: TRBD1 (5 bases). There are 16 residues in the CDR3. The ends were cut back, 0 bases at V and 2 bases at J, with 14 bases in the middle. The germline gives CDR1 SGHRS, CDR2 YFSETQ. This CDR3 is CASSLGGAILNTEAFF. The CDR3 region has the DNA TGCGCCAGCAGCTTGGGTGGGGCAATCCTAAACACTGAAGCTTTCTTT.

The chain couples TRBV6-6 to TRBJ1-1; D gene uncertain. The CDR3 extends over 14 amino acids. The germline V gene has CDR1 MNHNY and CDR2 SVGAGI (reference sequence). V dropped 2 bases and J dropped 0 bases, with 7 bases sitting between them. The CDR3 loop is CASSYSTMNTEAFF. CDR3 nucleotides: TGTGCCAGCAGTTACAGCACTATGAACACTGAAGCTTTCTTT.

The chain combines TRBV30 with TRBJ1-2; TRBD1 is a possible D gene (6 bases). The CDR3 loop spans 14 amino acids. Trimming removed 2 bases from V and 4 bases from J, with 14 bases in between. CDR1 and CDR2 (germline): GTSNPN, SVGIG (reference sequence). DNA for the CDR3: TGTGCCTGGAGTCCCCCCACAGGGTTCTATGGCTACACCTTC. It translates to CAWSPPTGFYGYTF.

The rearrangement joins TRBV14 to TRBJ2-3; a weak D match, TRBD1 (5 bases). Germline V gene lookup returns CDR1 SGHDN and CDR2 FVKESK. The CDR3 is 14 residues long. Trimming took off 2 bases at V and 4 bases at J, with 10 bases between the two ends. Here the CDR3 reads CASSQRQNSDTQYF. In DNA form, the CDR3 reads TGTGCCAGCAGCCAACGACAGAACTCAGATACGCAGTATTTT.

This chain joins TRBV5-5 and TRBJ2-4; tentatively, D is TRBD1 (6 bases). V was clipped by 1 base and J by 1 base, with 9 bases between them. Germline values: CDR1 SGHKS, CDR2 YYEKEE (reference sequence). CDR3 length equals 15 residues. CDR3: CASSLQGPAKNIQYF. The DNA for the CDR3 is TGTGCCAGCAGCTTGCAGGGGCCGGCCAAAAACATTCAGTACTTC.

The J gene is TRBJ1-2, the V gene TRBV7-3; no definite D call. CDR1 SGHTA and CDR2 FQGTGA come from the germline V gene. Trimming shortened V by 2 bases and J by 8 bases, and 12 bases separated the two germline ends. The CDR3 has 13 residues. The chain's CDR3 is CASSLVGLGGYTF. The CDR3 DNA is TGTGCCAGCAGCTTAGTCGGTCTGGGCGGCTACACCTTC.

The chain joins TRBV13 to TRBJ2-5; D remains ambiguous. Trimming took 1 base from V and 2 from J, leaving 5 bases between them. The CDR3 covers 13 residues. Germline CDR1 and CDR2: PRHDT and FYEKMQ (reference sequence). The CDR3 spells CASSLVQQETQYF. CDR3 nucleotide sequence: TGTGCCAGCAGCTTAGTCCAGCAAGAGACCCAGTACTTC.

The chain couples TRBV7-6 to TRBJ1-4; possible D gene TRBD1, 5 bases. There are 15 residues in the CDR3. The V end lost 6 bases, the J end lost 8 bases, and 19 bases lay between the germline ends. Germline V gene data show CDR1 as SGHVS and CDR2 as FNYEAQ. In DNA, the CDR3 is TGTGCCAGCAGTCGGTTGGGGGGATCGGTCGAAAAACTGTTTTTT. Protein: CASSRLGGSVEKLFF.

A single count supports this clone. The CDR3 bases are TGTGCCAGCAGTTCAGGGAACTATGGCTACACCTTC. Encoded protein: CASSSGNYGYTF. This sequence joins TRBV2 and TRBJ1-2; tentatively, D is TRBD1 (5 bases). Germline V CDR1 and CDR2: SNHLY, FYNNEI. The CDR3 consists of 12 residues. The V end was cut by 5 bases, the J end by 2 bases, with 6 bases between.

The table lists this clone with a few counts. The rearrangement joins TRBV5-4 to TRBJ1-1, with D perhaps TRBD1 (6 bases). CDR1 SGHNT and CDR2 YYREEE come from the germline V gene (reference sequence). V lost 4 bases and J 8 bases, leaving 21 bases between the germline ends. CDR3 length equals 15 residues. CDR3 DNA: TGTGCCAGCAGCGTAGGGGACACGGTGGCGCCCGAAGCTTTCTTT. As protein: CASSVGDTVAPEAFF.

DNA of the CDR3: TGTGCCAGCAGTATGGGGACAGGGTTTAACTATGGCTACACCTTC. Amino acid sequence: CASSMGTGFNYGYTF. This sequence joins TRBV27 and TRBJ1-2, with TRBD1 identical over 9 bases. This CDR3 has 15 residues. V shed 5 bases and J 1 base; nucleotides not matched to a gene: 5. CDR1 is MNHEY and CDR2 is SMNVEV in the germline V gene (reference sequence).

The CDR3 sequence is CASSLLRDQPQHF. CDR3 nucleotide sequence: TGTGCCAGCAGCTTGCTGCGAGACCAGCCCCAGCATTTT. The chain links TRBV5-5 to TRBJ1-5; the D is unclear. The CDR3 has 13 amino acids. In germline, CDR1 is SGHKS, CDR2 YYEKEE (reference sequence). Trimming took 1 base from V and 7 from J, leaving 9 bases between them.